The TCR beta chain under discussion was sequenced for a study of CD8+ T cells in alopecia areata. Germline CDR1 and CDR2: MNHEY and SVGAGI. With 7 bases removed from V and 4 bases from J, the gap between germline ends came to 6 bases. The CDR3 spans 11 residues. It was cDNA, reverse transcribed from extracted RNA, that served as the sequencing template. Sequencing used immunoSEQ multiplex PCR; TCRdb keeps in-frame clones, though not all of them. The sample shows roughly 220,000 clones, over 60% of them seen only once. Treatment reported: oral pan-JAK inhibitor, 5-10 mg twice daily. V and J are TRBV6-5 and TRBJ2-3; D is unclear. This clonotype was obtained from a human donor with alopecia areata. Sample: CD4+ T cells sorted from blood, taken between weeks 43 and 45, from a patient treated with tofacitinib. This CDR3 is CASTRADTQYF. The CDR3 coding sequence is TGTGCCAGCACCCGAGCAGATACGCAGTATTTT.